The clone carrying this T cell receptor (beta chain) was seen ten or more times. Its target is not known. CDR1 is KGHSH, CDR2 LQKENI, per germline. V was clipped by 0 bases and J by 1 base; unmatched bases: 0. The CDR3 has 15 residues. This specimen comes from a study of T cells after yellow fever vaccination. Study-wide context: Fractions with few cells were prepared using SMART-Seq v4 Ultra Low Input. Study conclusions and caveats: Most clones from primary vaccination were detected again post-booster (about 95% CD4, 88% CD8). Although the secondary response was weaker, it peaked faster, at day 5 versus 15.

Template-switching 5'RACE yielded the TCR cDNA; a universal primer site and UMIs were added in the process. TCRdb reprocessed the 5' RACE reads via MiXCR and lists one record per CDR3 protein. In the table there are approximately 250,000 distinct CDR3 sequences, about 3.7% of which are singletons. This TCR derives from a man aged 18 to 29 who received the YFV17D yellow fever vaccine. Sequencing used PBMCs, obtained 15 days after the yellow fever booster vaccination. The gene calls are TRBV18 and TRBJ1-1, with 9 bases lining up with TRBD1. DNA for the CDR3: TGTGCCAGCTCACCACCGGACAGGGGGAACACTGAAGCTTTCTTT. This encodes CASSPPDRGNTEAFF.